This is a list of T cell receptor beta chains from one sample in a study of OX40 agonist ivuxolimab in advanced cancers. The table came from immunoSEQ multiplex PCR; TCRdb's copy has only in-frame clones and leaves some out. This table has fewer than 95,000 clones, around nine tenths appearing once. The input for sequencing was CD4+ or CD8+ T cells sorted from blood, taken in a trial of the OX40 agonist ivuxolimab. All receptors derive from an adult with an advanced solid tumor such as melanoma, head and neck, liver or kidney cancer. Both conserved end residues are part of each CDR3. D genes are given only for firm matches. Rows may omit the clone size; those that give it use once, few, many or a size class.

cdr3_nt: TGTGCCAGCAGCTTTCTTCCGGGGCAAGGGGAGACCCAGTACTTC; cdr3_aa: CASSFLPGQGETQYF; clone_size: -; d_call: -; j_call: TRBJ2-5; v_call: TRBV5-8
cdr3_nt: TGCGCCAGCAGCTTGAGCAATCAGCCCCAGCATTTT; cdr3_aa: CASSLSNQPQHF; clone_size: -; d_call: -; j_call: TRBJ1-5; v_call: TRBV5-1
cdr3_nt: TGTGCCAGCAGTGAAGCGCTGGTGACAGCGTCTGGAAACACCATATATTTT; cdr3_aa: CASSEALVTASGNTIYF; clone_size: -; d_call: -; j_call: TRBJ1-3; v_call: TRBV6-1
cdr3_nt: TGTGCCAGCAGAGCCGGGGAGACCCAGTACTTC; cdr3_aa: CASRAGETQYF; clone_size: -; d_call: -; j_call: TRBJ2-5; v_call: TRBV2
cdr3_nt: TGTGCCAGTAGGCCAGCGGGGAGCACAGATACGCAGTATTTT; cdr3_aa: CASRPAGSTDTQYF; clone_size: -; d_call: TRBD2; j_call: TRBJ2-3; v_call: TRBV19
cdr3_nt: TGTGCCAGCGGTCAGGGACAGACTTCCTACAATGAGCAGTTCTTC; cdr3_aa: CASGQGQTSYNEQFF; clone_size: -; d_call: TRBD1; j_call: TRBJ2-1; v_call: TRBV28
cdr3_nt: TGTGCCAGCAGTTCCCAAGGGACAGTCTACGAGCAGTACTTC; cdr3_aa: CASSSQGTVYEQYF; clone_size: once; d_call: TRBD1; j_call: TRBJ2-7; v_call: TRBV28
cdr3_nt: TGTGCCAGCAGTGAGGTTAAAGGACAGCGGACTGAAGCTTTCTTT; cdr3_aa: CASSEVKGQRTEAFF; clone_size: -; d_call: -; j_call: TRBJ1-1; v_call: TRBV25-1
cdr3_nt: TGTGCCAGCAGCGTAGACACTAGTTCCTACAATGAGCAGTTCTTC; cdr3_aa: CASSVDTSSYNEQFF; clone_size: -; d_call: -; j_call: TRBJ2-1; v_call: TRBV9
cdr3_nt: TGTGCCAGCAGCTTAGGGGTTGTGGCTGAAAAACTGTTTTTT; cdr3_aa: CASSLGVVAEKLFF; clone_size: few; d_call: -; j_call: TRBJ1-4; v_call: TRBV7-9
cdr3_nt: TGTGCCACCAGGGACGACAGGGCCAATGGCTACACCTTC; cdr3_aa: CATRDDRANGYTF; clone_size: -; d_call: TRBD1; j_call: TRBJ1-2; v_call: TRBV6-5
cdr3_nt: TGTGCCAGTAGATATGTTGGAGGGGGCGTGGGGCTATGGCAGCCCCAGCATTTT; cdr3_aa: CASRYVGGGVGLWQPQHF; clone_size: -; d_call: TRBD1; j_call: TRBJ1-5; v_call: TRBV19
cdr3_nt: TGCGCCAGCAGCAAGGGACTAGCGGGCTACAATGAGCAGTTCTTC; cdr3_aa: CASSKGLAGYNEQFF; clone_size: -; d_call: TRBD2; j_call: TRBJ2-1; v_call: TRBV5-1
cdr3_nt: TGTGCCAGCAGTTTTTCACAGGCCTCTTCCTCTGGGGCCAACGTCCTGACTTTC; cdr3_aa: CASSFSQASSSGANVLTF; clone_size: once; d_call: -; j_call: TRBJ2-6; v_call: TRBV27
cdr3_nt: TGCGCCAGCAGCCGCTCGTCCGGGGTAGACGCCCTTGGCTACACCTTC; cdr3_aa: CASSRSSGVDALGYTF; clone_size: -; d_call: -; j_call: TRBJ1-2; v_call: TRBV4-3
cdr3_nt: TGTGCCAGCAGCCCAACAATGAACACTGAAGCTTTCTTT; cdr3_aa: CASSPTMNTEAFF; clone_size: -; d_call: -; j_call: TRBJ1-1; v_call: TRBV7-6
cdr3_nt: TGTGCCAGTACCAGACAGGGATTTACCGGGGAGCTGTTTTTT; cdr3_aa: CASTRQGFTGELFF; clone_size: -; d_call: TRBD1; j_call: TRBJ2-2; v_call: TRBV19
cdr3_nt: TGTGCCATTGGGACTAGCGGGGGGGTTGGCCCCTACGAGCAGTACTTC; cdr3_aa: CAIGTSGGVGPYEQYF; clone_size: -; d_call: TRBD2; j_call: TRBJ2-7; v_call: TRBV10-3
cdr3_nt: TGTGCCAGCTCACCAGGGCAGGGAGGACAGCCCCAGCATTTT; cdr3_aa: CASSPGQGGQPQHF; clone_size: -; d_call: -; j_call: TRBJ1-5; v_call: TRBV18
cdr3_nt: TGTGCCAGCAGAAACCGGGGTGGCACCGGGGAGCTGTTTTTT; cdr3_aa: CASRNRGGTGELFF; clone_size: -; d_call: -; j_call: TRBJ2-2; v_call: TRBV6-5
cdr3_nt: TGTGCCAGCAGCAGGGGACAGGGGAACACTGAAGCTTTCTTT; cdr3_aa: CASSRGQGNTEAFF; clone_size: -; d_call: TRBD1; j_call: TRBJ1-1; v_call: TRBV7-2
cdr3_nt: TGTGCCAGCAGTTTCGGCCGGAACTATGGCTACACCTTC; cdr3_aa: CASSFGRNYGYTF; clone_size: -; d_call: -; j_call: TRBJ1-2; v_call: TRBV28
cdr3_nt: TGTGCCAGCAGCTCCCCCCGGGTACAGGGAAACACCATATATTTT; cdr3_aa: CASSSPRVQGNTIYF; clone_size: -; d_call: -; j_call: TRBJ1-3; v_call: TRBV11-3
cdr3_nt: TGTGCCAGTAGGCCGGGGGGGCCAACAGATACGCAGTATTTT; cdr3_aa: CASRPGGPTDTQYF; clone_size: -; d_call: TRBD2; j_call: TRBJ2-3; v_call: TRBV19
cdr3_nt: TGTGCCAGCAGCTTAACCGAGACCCAGTACTTC; cdr3_aa: CASSLTETQYF; clone_size: -; d_call: -; j_call: TRBJ2-5; v_call: TRBV7-2
cdr3_nt: TGTGCCAGCAGCTTAGATAGCGGGGGTCAGAGCTCCTACAATGAGCAGTTCTTC; cdr3_aa: CASSLDSGGQSSYNEQFF; clone_size: -; d_call: TRBD2; j_call: TRBJ2-1; v_call: TRBV7-2
cdr3_nt: TGTGCCAGCAGCACACGGACAGGGAATGAGCAGTTCTTC; cdr3_aa: CASSTRTGNEQFF; clone_size: few; d_call: TRBD1; j_call: TRBJ2-1; v_call: TRBV11-2
cdr3_nt: TGTGCCAGCAGCGCCTGGACGCCCGCAACTAATGAAAAACTGTTTTTT; cdr3_aa: CASSAWTPATNEKLFF; clone_size: -; d_call: -; j_call: TRBJ1-4; v_call: TRBV28
cdr3_nt: TGTGCCAGCGGGGGGGACACAGATACGCAGTATTTT; cdr3_aa: CASGGDTDTQYF; clone_size: -; d_call: TRBD2; j_call: TRBJ2-3; v_call: TRBV7-2
cdr3_nt: TGTGCCAGCTCACCGTCGACAGGGGGCGACAATCAGCCCCAGCATTTT; cdr3_aa: CASSPSTGGDNQPQHF; clone_size: -; d_call: TRBD1; j_call: TRBJ1-5; v_call: TRBV18
cdr3_nt: TGTGCCAGCAGCTTAGATCGAAGGGGTGGAAGCTACACCTTC; cdr3_aa: CASSLDRRGGSYTF; clone_size: -; d_call: -; j_call: TRBJ1-2; v_call: TRBV11-3
cdr3_nt: TGTGCCACCAGCAGAGTAGGGTTGGGGCGGGAGCTGTTTTTT; cdr3_aa: CATSRVGLGRELFF; clone_size: -; d_call: -; j_call: TRBJ2-2; v_call: TRBV15
cdr3_nt: TGTGCCAGCAGCCTTACTGGGGATACGCAGTATTTT; cdr3_aa: CASSLTGDTQYF; clone_size: -; d_call: -; j_call: TRBJ2-3; v_call: TRBV7-2
cdr3_nt: TGTGCCAGCAACTCCTTCCCCGGAGTCCATGGCTACACCTTC; cdr3_aa: CASNSFPGVHGYTF; clone_size: few; d_call: -; j_call: TRBJ1-2; v_call: TRBV6-5
cdr3_nt: TGCGCCAGCAGCTCCGGCGGGGCCGGCTACGAGCAGTACTTC; cdr3_aa: CASSSGGAGYEQYF; clone_size: -; d_call: -; j_call: TRBJ2-7; v_call: TRBV5-1
cdr3_nt: TGTGCCAGCAGCTTGGTAGGGGCCTATGGCTACACCTTC; cdr3_aa: CASSLVGAYGYTF; clone_size: -; d_call: -; j_call: TRBJ1-2; v_call: TRBV7-2
cdr3_nt: TGTGCCAGTAGAGATGCCGGGACAGCGCTCTCTGGAAACACCATATATTTT; cdr3_aa: CASRDAGTALSGNTIYF; clone_size: -; d_call: TRBD1; j_call: TRBJ1-3; v_call: TRBV19
cdr3_nt: TGCGCCAGCAGCCAAGCAGGGTTCACCGGGGAGCTGTTTTTT; cdr3_aa: CASSQAGFTGELFF; clone_size: -; d_call: -; j_call: TRBJ2-2; v_call: TRBV4-1
cdr3_nt: TGTGCCAGCAGTGCTTGGGACCGCCCCCTCACCTTC; cdr3_aa: CASSAWDRPLTF; clone_size: -; d_call: -; j_call: TRBJ1-2; v_call: TRBV6-1
cdr3_nt: TGTGCCAGCAGCTTAGCCCGGAGTACTAGCACAGATACGCAGTATTTT; cdr3_aa: CASSLARSTSTDTQYF; clone_size: -; d_call: -; j_call: TRBJ2-3; v_call: TRBV11-3